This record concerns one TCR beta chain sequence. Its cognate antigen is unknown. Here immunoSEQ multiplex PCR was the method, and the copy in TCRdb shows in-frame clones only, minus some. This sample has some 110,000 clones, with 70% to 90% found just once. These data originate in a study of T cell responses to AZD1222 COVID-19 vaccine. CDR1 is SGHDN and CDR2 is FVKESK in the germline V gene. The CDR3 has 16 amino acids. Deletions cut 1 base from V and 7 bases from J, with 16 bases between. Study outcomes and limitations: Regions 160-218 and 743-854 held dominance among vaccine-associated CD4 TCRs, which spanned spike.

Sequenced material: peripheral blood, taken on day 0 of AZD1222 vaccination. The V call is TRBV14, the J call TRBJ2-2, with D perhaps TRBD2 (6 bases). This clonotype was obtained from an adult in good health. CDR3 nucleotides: TGTGCCAGCAGCCAAGTGGGGGGTTCGTCTATCGGGGAGCTGTTTTTT. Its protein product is CASSQVGGSSIGELFF.